The 24 T cell receptor beta chains below all came from one sample that was sequenced in a study of cytomegalovirus exposure and HLA in healthy donors. Some clones are missing from TCRdb's copy, which holds only in-frame ones; the method was immunoSEQ multiplex PCR. The sample holds approximately 300,000 clones; roughly 87% are singletons and the top ten take over 1%. Sequenced: PBMCs. Receptors were obtained from a woman aged 25 to 39 in good health and CMV-seropositive.

The genes are TRBV4-3 and TRBJ2-7; 8 nucleotides align to TRBD2. The J segment lost 2 bases and the V segment lost 4 bases, leaving 7 bases of the junction unmatched. This CDR3 is built from 15 residues. The germline CDR1 and CDR2 sequences are LGHNA and YSLEER. Here the CDR3 DNA reads TGCGCCAGCAGCCGCACCGGGGGGGCCGCCTACGAGCAGTACTTC. Protein product: CASSRTGGAAYEQYF.

V gene TRBV5-6 combines with J gene TRBJ1-6; D not certain. The V end lost 4 bases, the J end lost 5 bases, and 13 bases lay between the germline ends. Germline lookup yields CDR1 SGHDT and CDR2 YYEEEE. This CDR3 has 15 residues. The CDR3 is CASSRVVGNNSPLHF. CDR3 nucleotides: TGTGCCAGCAGCCGTGTGGTGGGGAATAATTCACCCCTCCACTTT. The full variable domain, its missing parts supplied by reference TRBV5-6 and TRBJ1-6, is DAGVTQSPTHLIKTRGQQVTLRCSPKSGHDTVSWYQQALGQGPQFIFQYYEEEERQRGNFPDRFSGHQFPNYSSELNVNALLLGDSALYLCASSRVVGNNSPLHFGNGTRLTVT.

Written as DNA, the CDR3 is TGTGCCAGCAGCAAAGGAGACGACAGGCTGGAGTCTAGCGGGAGTCATGGGGATGAGCAGTTCTTC. Translating it yields CASSKGDDRLESSGSHGDEQFF. The chain links TRBV21-1 to TRBJ2-1; the table gives TRBD2 as D, unverified against the DNA. TRBV21-1 is given as a pseudogene. This CDR3 contains 22 residues.

This clone was observed a handful of times. The chain has TRBV2 and TRBJ1-2, with D possibly matching TRBD1 (5 bases). Germline values: CDR1 SNHLY, CDR2 FYNNEI. CDR3 length equals 15 residues. V gave up 3 bases and J gave up 5 bases, with 16 bases separating them. The CDR3 DNA sequence: TGTGCCAGCAGTGAGGTCCCAGGGACTTTGTATGGCTACACCTTC. It specifies CASSEVPGTLYGYTF.

In nucleotides, the CDR3 is TGTGCCAGTCCAGGGTCCTCCCAGGGAAGGAATGAGCAGTTCTTC. Amino acid sequence: CASPGSSQGRNEQFF. V and J are TRBV7-9 and TRBJ2-1, with D possibly being TRBD1 (5 bases). Trimming shortened V by 9 bases and J by 7 bases, and 22 bases separated the two germline ends. This CDR3 contains 15 residues. Per the germline V gene, CDR1 is SEHNR and CDR2 is FQNEAQ (reference sequence). The variable domain in full, with the rest retrieved from reference TRBV7-9 and TRBJ2-1, is DTGVSQNPRHKITKRGQNVTFRCDPISEHNRLYWYRQTLGQGPEFLTYFQNEAQLEKSRLLSDRFSAERPKGSFSTLEIQRTEQGDSAMYLCASPGSSQGRNEQFFGPGTRLTVL.

This clone was picked up a small number of times. The chain links TRBV4-1 to TRBJ2-2; D is possibly TRBD1 (6 bases). Deletions cut 4 bases from V and 7 bases from J, with 19 bases between. The CDR3 extends over 16 amino acids. Germline assignment: CDR1 MGHRA and CDR2 YSYEKL. The CDR3 loop is CASSPRITGLNGELFF. DNA for the CDR3: TGCGCCAGCAGCCCTCGGATCACAGGGCTGAACGGGGAGCTGTTTTTT.

This chain joins TRBV7-9 and TRBJ1-4, with a possible D match to TRBD1 (6 bases). Trimming left V 3 bases short and J 6 bases short, with 20 bases between. Germline-derived CDR1 and CDR2 are SEHNR and FQNEAQ (reference sequence). The length of the CDR3 is 17 residues. CDR3 bases: TGTGCCAGCAGCTTTGGAGCTGGGGGCACTGGGCATGAAAAACTGTTTTTT. Protein sequence: CASSFGAGGTGHEKLFF.

This chain connects TRBV5-4 to TRBJ1-6, with TRBD1 matching over 7 bases. V lost 2 bases and J lost 5; bases outside the gene matches: 10. The CDR3 extends over 17 amino acids. Germline V gene sequence: CDR1 SGHNT, CDR2 YYREEE (reference sequence). This chain's CDR3 is CASSLRQGGFDNSPLHF. CDR3 bases: TGTGCCAGCAGCTTACGACAGGGAGGCTTCGATAATTCACCCCTCCACTTT.

The chain employs TRBV25-1 and TRBJ1-1; no clear D gene. V lost 5 bases and J lost 3, with 16 bases in between. Germline V CDR1 and CDR2: MGHDK, SYGVNS. The length of the CDR3 is 15 residues. CDR3 region: CASSSPKIIDTEAFF. CDR3 DNA: TGTGCCAGCAGTTCTCCTAAGATAATCGACACTGAAGCTTTCTTT. The full variable domain, with the rest looked up from reference TRBV25-1 and TRBJ1-1, is EADIYQTPRYLVIGTGKKITLECSQTMGHDKMYWYQQDPGMELHLIHYSYGVNSTEKGDLSSESTVSRIRTEHFPLTLESARPSHTSQYLCASSSPKIIDTEAFFGQGTRLTVV.

The rearrangement joins TRBV5-1 to TRBJ2-3, with TRBD1 matching 9 bases. V lost 3 bases and J lost 6; bases outside the gene matches: 5. Germline CDR1 and CDR2: SGHRS and YFSETQ. The CDR3 is 14 amino acids. CDR3 nucleotides: TGCGCCAGCAGCTCGGGACAGGGAGGGGATACGCAGTATTTT. Translating it yields CASSSGQGGDTQYF.

This chain uses TRBV7-6 with TRBJ2-7; perhaps TRBD2 as D (5 bases). In germline, CDR1 is SGHVS, CDR2 FNYEAQ. V lost 2 bases to trimming and J lost 1 base, with 12 bases between them. The CDR3 loop spans 15 amino acids. The DNA for the CDR3 is TGTGCCAGCAGCTTAAGCGACGGGGAATCCTACGAGCAGTACTTC. Its translation: CASSLSDGESYEQYF.

V and J are TRBV4-3 and TRBJ1-2; 10 nucleotides agree with TRBD1. J lost 3 bases, V lost 2 bases, and 3 bases had no gene match. The CDR3 loop spans 15 amino acids. Germline loops: CDR1 LGHNA, CDR2 YSLEER. CDR3 sequence (DNA): TGCGCCAGCAGCCAATCCGGGACAGGGGACTATGGCTACACCTTC. Encoded protein: CASSQSGTGDYGYTF.

The chain carries TRBV5-8 and TRBJ2-7; the match to TRBD1 covers 9 bases. This CDR3 has 15 residues. V was clipped by 4 bases and J by 3 bases; unmatched bases: 8. The germline V gene has CDR1 SGHTS and CDR2 YDEGEE. CDR3 residues: CASSASGTGYYEQYF. The CDR3 coding sequence is TGTGCCAGCAGCGCCTCCGGGACAGGGTACTACGAGCAGTACTTC. Filled out from reference TRBV5-8 and TRBJ2-7, the complete variable domain reads EAGVTQSPTHLIKTRGQQATLRCSPISGHTSVYWYQQALGLGLQFLLWYDEGEERNRGNFPPRFSGRQFPNYSSELNVNALELEDSALYLCASSASGTGYYEQYFGPGTRLTVT.

The rearrangement links TRBV13 to TRBJ1-2; no reliable D call. Germline-derived CDR1 and CDR2 are PRHDT and FYEKMQ (reference sequence). The V end lost 0 bases, the J end lost 5 bases, and 10 bases lay between the germline ends. This CDR3 has 14 amino acids. In nucleotides, the CDR3 is TGTGCCAGCAGCTTAGGGAGGGCGGATTATGGCTACACCTTC. This sequence encodes CASSLGRADYGYTF. The entire variable domain, with the rest obtained from reference TRBV13 and TRBJ1-2, is as follows: AAGVIQSPRHLIKEKRETATLKCYPIPRHDTVYWYQQGPGQDPQFLISFYEKMQSDKGSIPDRFSAQQFSDYHSELNMSSLELGDSALYFCASSLGRADYGYTFGSGTRLTVV.

The gene calls are TRBV11-3 and TRBJ2-1; the match to TRBD2 covers 7 bases. This CDR3 is built from 13 residues. The germline CDR1 and CDR2 sequences are SGHNT and YENEEA. After removal of 5 bases from V and 8 bases from J, the junction contained 6 bases not matched to a gene. Here the CDR3 reads CASSPTSFDEQFF. The CDR3 bases are TGTGCCAGCAGCCCGACTAGCTTCGATGAGCAGTTCTTC. The entire variable domain, with the rest obtained from reference TRBV11-3 and TRBJ2-1, is as follows: EAGVVQSPRYKIIEKKQPVAFWCNPISGHNTLYWYLQNLGQGPELLIRYENEEAVDDSQLPKDRFSAERLKGVDSTLKIQPAELGDSAVYLCASSPTSFDEQFFGPGTRLTVL.

J is TRBJ2-5 and V is TRBV6-6, with D tentatively TRBD1 or TRBD2 (5 bases each). V was clipped by 6 bases and J by 5 bases, with 19 bases between them. This CDR3 has 15 residues. Germline V gene sequence: CDR1 MNHNY, CDR2 SVGAGI (reference sequence). The CDR3 DNA sequence: TGTGCCAGCAGCGATTGGGACCGCACTTCGGAGACCCAGTACTTC. It translates to CASSDWDRTSETQYF.

This chain links TRBV30 with TRBJ2-3, with 7 bases lining up with TRBD1. The CDR3 has 15 amino acids. Unmatched junction bases numbered 9, after V lost 2 bases and J lost 4 bases. The germline V gene has CDR1 GTSNPN and CDR2 SVGIG (reference sequence). For the CDR3, the DNA is TGTGCCTGGAGTAGAACAGGGGTGAGTGCAGATACGCAGTATTTT. Its protein product is CAWSRTGVSADTQYF.

CDR3 nucleotides: TGTGCCAGCAGCTTAGATCAGGGGCTCGGGTACGAGCAGTACTTC. Translated: CASSLDQGLGYEQYF. The gene calls are TRBV7-2 and TRBJ2-7; tentatively, D is TRBD1 (6 bases). V shed 1 base and J shed 4 bases, with 14 bases lying between them. This CDR3 has 15 amino acids. The germline V gene has CDR1 SGHTA and CDR2 FQGNSA.

This clone was seen only a few times. The V call is TRBV11-2, the J call TRBJ2-7; D is tentatively TRBD1 or TRBD2 (6 bases each). Germline V gene data show CDR1 as SGHAT and CDR2 as FQNNGV. Trimming stripped 1 base from V and 2 bases from J, with 12 bases between. The CDR3 is made up of 15 amino acids. This CDR3 is CASSLGRGPAYEQYF. DNA for the CDR3: TGTGCCAGCAGCTTAGGACGGGGGCCAGCCTACGAGCAGTACTTC.

The rearrangement uses TRBV15 and TRBJ1-4, with 7 bases that match TRBD1. From germline, CDR1 is LNHNV and CDR2 YYDKDF (reference sequence). This CDR3 is 13 amino acids long. The trim removed 5 bases at V and 4 bases at J, leaving 1 base unmatched. CDR3 protein: CATSYRGNEKLFF. The DNA for the CDR3 is TGTGCCACCAGCTACAGGGGTAATGAAAAACTGTTTTTT.

This clone has a single count. The chain couples TRBV20-1 to TRBJ1-2, with 8 bases matching TRBD1. Germline V gene sequence: CDR1 DFQATT, CDR2 SNEGSKA (reference sequence). CDR3 length equals 11 residues. Unmatched junction bases numbered 3, after V lost 4 bases and J lost 8 bases. For the CDR3, the DNA is TGCAGTGCTACGACAGGGGTCGGCTACACCTTC. Its protein product is CSATTGVGYTF.

V and J are TRBV19 and TRBJ1-2; D is unclear. There are 15 residues in the CDR3. From germline, CDR1 is LNHDA and CDR2 SQIVND (reference sequence). The ends were cut back, 3 bases at V and 5 bases at J, with 16 bases in the middle. The CDR3: CASSMANGFPYGYTF. In DNA form, the CDR3 reads TGTGCCAGTAGTATGGCCAATGGGTTCCCATATGGCTACACCTTC.

The rearrangement joins TRBV4-3 to TRBJ2-2; D is undetermined. The V end lost 3 bases, the J end lost 6 bases, and 8 bases lay between the germline ends. CDR3 size: 13 residues. Germline V gene lookup returns CDR1 LGHNA and CDR2 YSLEER. Here the CDR3 reads CASSHQYAGELFF. Written as DNA, the CDR3 is TGCGCCAGCAGCCACCAGTACGCCGGGGAGCTGTTTTTT.

This clone was recorded once. The CDR3 reads CASSPTGDTIYF. The CDR3 DNA is TGTGCCAGCAGTCCAACGGGGGACACCATATATTTT. The chain has TRBV6-5 and TRBJ1-3, with D possibly matching TRBD1 (5 bases). The CDR3 extends over 12 amino acids. The germline gives CDR1 MNHEY, CDR2 SVGAGI. The V and J ends lost 5 bases and 8 bases respectively, with 10 bases between them.